This T cell receptor (beta chain) was documented in a study of cytomegalovirus exposure and HLA in healthy donors. Study-wide points: One cluster of highly shared sequence variants probably arose as a sequencing artifact.

To note about this clone: Its antigen is unknown.

PCR primers comprised 60 Vbeta and 13 Jbeta primers. Sequencing used immunoSEQ multiplex PCR; TCRdb keeps in-frame clones, though not all of them. The sample contains 200,000 to 250,000 clones, approximately 87% of which appear only once. The CDR3 is made up of 13 amino acids. V lost 2 bases and J lost 5; bases outside the gene matches: 1. Germline assignment: CDR1 SGHKS and CDR2 YYEKEE (reference sequence). The clonotype comes from a human donor in good health. Sequenced input: PBMCs. The chain has TRBV5-5 and TRBJ1-2; 9 bases align to TRBD1. As DNA, the CDR3 is TGTGCCAGCAGCTTCGGACAGGGGTATGGCTACACCTTC. Its translation is CASSFGQGYGYTF.